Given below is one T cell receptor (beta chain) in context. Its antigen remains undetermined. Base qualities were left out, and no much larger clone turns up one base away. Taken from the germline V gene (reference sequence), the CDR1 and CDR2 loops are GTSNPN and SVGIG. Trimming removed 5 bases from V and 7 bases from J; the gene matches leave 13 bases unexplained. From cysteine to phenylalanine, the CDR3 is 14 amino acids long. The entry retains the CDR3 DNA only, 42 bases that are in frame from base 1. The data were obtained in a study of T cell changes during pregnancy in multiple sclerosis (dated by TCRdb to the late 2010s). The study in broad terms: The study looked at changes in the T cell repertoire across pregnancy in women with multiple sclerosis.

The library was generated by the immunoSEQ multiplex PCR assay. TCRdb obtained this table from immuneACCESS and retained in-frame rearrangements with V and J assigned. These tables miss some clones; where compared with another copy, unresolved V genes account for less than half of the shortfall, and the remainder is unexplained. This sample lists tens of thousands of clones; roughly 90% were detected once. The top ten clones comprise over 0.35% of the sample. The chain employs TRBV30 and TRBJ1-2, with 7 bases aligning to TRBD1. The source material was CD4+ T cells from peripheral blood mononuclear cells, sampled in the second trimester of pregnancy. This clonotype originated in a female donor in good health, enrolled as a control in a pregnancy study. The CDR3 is CAWLDFRGLVGYTF. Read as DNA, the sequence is TGTGCCTGGCTGGACTTTAGGGGGCTCGTTGGCTACACCTTC.